Below, 21 T cell receptor beta chains from the same sample are listed, as sequenced in a study of T cell responses to AZD1222 COVID-19 vaccine. Produced via immunoSEQ multiplex PCR; TCRdb's table is partial and in-frame only. The repertoire holds roughly 130,000 clones, with 88% as singletons. The source was peripheral blood, collected on day 0 of MenACWY control vaccination. Every receptor here comes from an adult in good health.

This sequence joins TRBV28 and TRBJ2-5, with no clear D. Trimming stripped 6 bases from V and 7 bases from J, with 15 bases between. CDR1 and CDR2 (germline): MDHEN, SYDVKM. This CDR3 spans 13 amino acids. DNA of the CDR3: TGTGCCAGCAGCCCGGACGGGTTCGGGACCCAGTACTTC. Translation: CASSPDGFGTQYF.

The chain uses TRBV28 and TRBJ2-1; 9 bases line up with TRBD1. Trimming took 6 bases from V and 4 from J; bases not matched to a gene: 7. Germline CDR1 MDHEN, CDR2 SYDVKM. This CDR3 is 15 amino acids long. The CDR3 sequence is CASRFRDRVYNEQFF. The CDR3 DNA is TGTGCCAGCAGGTTCCGGGACAGGGTTTACAATGAGCAGTTCTTC.

The chain links TRBV3-1 (or the pseudogene TRBV3-2) to TRBJ2-1; 13 bases fit TRBD2. The CDR3 totals 17 residues. The germline CDR1 and CDR2 sequences are LGHDT and YNNKEL (reference sequence). Germline trimming cut 4 bases from V and 3 bases from J; bases unmatched to any gene: 6. The CDR3 region is CASSPRLAGGRYNEQFF. The CDR3 nucleotides are TGTGCCAGCAGCCCCCGACTAGCGGGAGGCCGCTACAATGAGCAGTTCTTC.

The rearrangement uses TRBV25-1 and TRBJ2-7; TRBD1 agrees at 10 bases. The CDR3 is 15 amino acids. Germline lookup yields CDR1 MGHDK and CDR2 SYGVNS. Trimming removed 3 bases from V and 9 bases from J; junction bases left unmatched: 11. CDR3: CASSDFRQGARGQYF. The DNA of the CDR3 is TGTGCCAGCAGTGACTTCCGACAGGGGGCGCGGGGGCAGTACTTC.

The chain is built from TRBV29-1 and TRBJ2-1; 12 bases are shared with TRBD1. CDR3 length: 12 amino acids. The junction had 1 base not matched to a gene; V was cut back by 7 bases and J by 6 bases. Germline V gene data show CDR1 as SQVTM and CDR2 as ANQGSEA. As DNA, the CDR3 is TGCAGCGCGGGACAGGGGGCCAATGAGCAGTTCTTC. Translated: CSAGQGANEQFF.

The rearrangement uses TRBV24-1 and TRBJ1-2; 9 positions agree with TRBD1. The CDR3 loop spans 14 amino acids. J gave up 3 bases and V 10 bases, and 8 bases lay outside the gene matches. Per germline, CDR1 KGHDR and CDR2 SFDVKD. CDR3 in amino acids: CATHHRGLDYGYTF. DNA of the CDR3: TGTGCCACTCACCACAGGGGGCTGGACTATGGCTACACCTTC.

J is TRBJ2-1 and V is TRBV27; 7 bases are a match to TRBD2. Germline CDR1 MNHEY, CDR2 SMNVEV (reference sequence). V lost 4 bases and J lost 8; bases outside the gene matches: 14. This CDR3 has 16 residues. In nucleotides, the CDR3 is TGTGCCAGCAGTTCAGAGCTAGCGGCTCTAAGGGATGAGCAGTTCTTC. This codes for CASSSELAALRDEQFF.

The chain joins TRBV18 to TRBJ1-5, with D possibly matching TRBD1 (5 bases). CDR3 length: 13 residues. Trimming took off 3 bases at V and 3 bases at J, with 6 bases between the two ends. Germline assignment: CDR1 KGHSH and CDR2 LQKENI. The CDR3 spells CASSPGVNQPQHF. CDR3 coding DNA: TGTGCCAGCTCACCGGGGGTCAATCAGCCCCAGCATTTT. The whole variable domain, filled in from reference TRBV18 and TRBJ1-5, reads NAGVMQNPRHLVRRRGQEARLRCSPMKGHSHVYWYRQLPEEGLKFMVYLQKENIIDESGMPKERFSAEFPKEGPSILRIQQVVRGDSAAYFCASSPGVNQPQHFGDGTRLSIL.

The chain joins TRBV6-5 to TRBJ1-3; a weak D match, TRBD1 (6 bases). This CDR3 has 16 amino acids. CDR1 MNHEY and CDR2 SVGAGI come from the germline V gene. The V end lost 0 bases, the J end lost 0 bases, and 9 bases lay between the germline ends. CDR3 DNA sequence: TGTGCCAGCAGTTACTCCAGACAGGCCTCTGGAAACACCATATATTTT. Protein sequence: CASSYSRQASGNTIYF.

The genes are TRBV19 and TRBJ2-7, with D hard to call. CDR1 LNHDA and CDR2 SQIVND come from the germline V gene (reference sequence). The CDR3 runs 13 residues. V shed 6 bases and J shed 4 bases, with 13 bases lying between them. CDR3 amino acids: CASSPRVWYEQYF. CDR3 in DNA: TGTGCCAGTAGCCCAAGGGTCTGGTACGAGCAGTACTTC. Full variable domain (remainder filled in from reference TRBV19 and TRBJ2-7): DGGITQSPKYLFRKEGQNVTLSCEQNLNHDAMYWYRQDPGQGLRLIYYSQIVNDFQKGDIAEGYSVSREKKESFPLTVTSAQKNPTAFYLCASSPRVWYEQYFGPGTRLTVT.

J is TRBJ2-4 and V is TRBV5-1; D is uncertain. Germline CDR1 SGHRS, CDR2 YFSETQ. Trimming took 3 bases from V and 5 from J, leaving 15 bases between them. The CDR3 is made up of 15 amino acids. CDR3 amino acids: CASSSDGGVQNIQYF. The CDR3 nucleotides read TGCGCCAGCAGCTCTGACGGTGGGGTTCAAAACATTCAGTACTTC.

This clone is a singleton in its sample. The chain carries TRBV5-1 and TRBJ2-2, with 12 bases lining up with TRBD2. CDR3 size: 19 residues. Germline lookup yields CDR1 SGHRS and CDR2 YFSETQ. The V and J ends lost 4 bases and 4 bases, in that order; junction bases with no gene match: 14. The CDR3: CASSKEGPTSGRLTGELFF. The CDR3 nucleotides read TGCGCCAGCAGCAAGGAAGGACCGACTAGCGGGAGACTCACCGGGGAGCTGTTTTTT.

This clone was picked up one time. The rearrangement uses TRBV5-4 and TRBJ2-1; TRBD2 matches 11 bases. The CDR3 is 17 residues long. V shed 4 bases and J 12 bases; nucleotides not matched to a gene: 18. From germline, CDR1 is SGHNT and CDR2 YYREEE (reference sequence). The CDR3 nucleotides are TGTGCCAGCAGCATCGGACTAGCGGGCCTAGGGGCGAAGGGGCAGTTCTTC. It encodes CASSIGLAGLGAKGQFF.

The chain has TRBV27 and TRBJ2-5; D possibly corresponds to TRBD2 (5 bases). The CDR3 sequence is 14 residues long. Trimming took 4 bases from V and 7 from J, leaving 16 bases between them. CDR1 MNHEY and CDR2 SMNVEV come from the germline V gene (reference sequence). CDR3 bases: TGTGCCAGCAGTTCACGGCCTTCTCGGGGGACCCAGTACTTC. This gives the protein CASSSRPSRGTQYF.

This clone has more than one count but fewer than ten. The DNA of the CDR3 is TGTGCCAGCAGGCAGACAGGGGGAAACACCATATATTTT. Encoded protein: CASRQTGGNTIYF. This chain connects TRBV28 to TRBJ1-3, with 7 bases fitting TRBD1. This CDR3 has 13 residues. CDR1 MDHEN and CDR2 SYDVKM come from the germline V gene. Trimming cost V 6 bases and J 4 bases; bases outside gene matches: 3.

This chain connects TRBV11-2 to TRBJ1-1, with D perhaps TRBD1 (5 bases). This CDR3 spans 13 amino acids. The germline gives CDR1 SGHAT, CDR2 FQNNGV. V was trimmed by 6 bases and J by 0 bases, leaving 8 bases between them. The CDR3 DNA is TGTGCCAGCAGTGGGGGGATGAACACTGAAGCTTTCTTT. Its translation: CASSGGMNTEAFF.

The J gene is TRBJ2-7, the V gene TRBV3-1 (or the pseudogene TRBV3-2); 8 bases fit TRBD1. The CDR3 is 15 residues long. V gave up 3 bases and J gave up 6 bases; unmatched junction bases: 10. Germline lookup yields CDR1 LGHDT and CDR2 YNNKEL (reference sequence). The CDR3 loop reads CASSHPKDRDGEQYF. The CDR3 DNA reads as TGTGCCAGCAGCCACCCCAAGGACAGGGACGGCGAGCAGTACTTC.

The gene calls are TRBV3-1 (or the pseudogene TRBV3-2) and TRBJ2-4; D is perhaps TRBD1 or TRBD2 (5 bases each). Trimming removed 0 bases at V and 7 bases at J, with 13 bases between. CDR1 is LGHDT and CDR2 is YNNKEL in the germline V gene (reference sequence). The CDR3 is made up of 15 amino acids. Here the CDR3 reads CASSQEWAGSNIQYF. The CDR3 DNA is TGTGCCAGCAGCCAAGAGTGGGCAGGGAGTAACATTCAGTACTTC.

This chain uses TRBV10-1 with TRBJ2-2; D is unclear. The CDR3 is 11 amino acids. Germline V gives CDR1 WNHNN, CDR2 SYGVQD (reference sequence). V was shortened by 8 bases and J by 6 bases, with 7 bases between the two germline ends. Written as DNA, the CDR3 is TGCGCCAGCCCTAACTCCGGGGAGCTGTTTTTT. Translating it yields CASPNSGELFF.

In its sample, this clone was seen once. This chain connects TRBV6-5 to TRBJ1-4; weak D call: TRBD1 (5 bases). This CDR3 is 14 amino acids long. Germline loops: CDR1 MNHEY, CDR2 SVGAGI. Between the trimmed V and J ends, which lost 7 bases and 4 bases, there was a span of 13 bases. The CDR3 sequence is CASIRQGGNEKLFF. As DNA, the CDR3 is TGTGCCAGCATCCGGCAGGGAGGTAATGAAAAACTGTTTTTT.

This chain joins TRBV4-1 and TRBJ2-7; D not certain. The CDR3 covers 11 residues. CDR1 is MGHRA, CDR2 YSYEKL, per germline. V shed 5 bases and J shed 7 bases, with 9 bases lying between them. The CDR3 sequence: CASSNQIEQYF. CDR3 DNA: TGCGCCAGCAGCAACCAGATTGAGCAGTACTTC.